These 3 T cell receptor beta chains share one sample of origin, sequenced in a study of T cell responses to AZD1222 COVID-19 vaccine. Method: immunoSEQ multiplex PCR; TCRdb's copy keeps in-frame clones and lacks some. The repertoire consists of some 100,000 clones, with approximately 91% occurring once and the leading ten covering about 13%. The sample here was peripheral blood, taken on day 0 of MenACWY control vaccination. These receptors were taken from an adult in good health.

The rearrangement uses TRBV18 and TRBJ1-2, with D maybe TRBD1 (6 bases). Looked up from germline, CDR1 is KGHSH and CDR2 is LQKENI. The CDR3 totals 14 residues. Trimming left V 3 bases short and J 6 bases short, with 14 bases between. For the CDR3, the DNA is TGTGCCAGCTCACCGCCGGGGGCGAAGGATGGCTACACCTTC. Protein sequence: CASSPPGAKDGYTF.

This chain links TRBV6-2 or TRBV6-3 with TRBJ1-2; D is unclear. This CDR3 has 16 amino acids. Trimming pared 0 bases from V and 6 bases from J, leaving 17 bases between. Germline CDR1 reads MNHEY; CDR2 reads SVGEGT. The CDR3 loop reads CASSYSRQKQRDGYTF. Written as DNA, the CDR3 is TGTGCCAGCAGTTACTCCAGGCAGAAGCAAAGGGATGGCTACACCTTC.

The gene calls are TRBV6-2 or TRBV6-3 and TRBJ2-7, with TRBD1 matching over 11 bases. The CDR3 consists of 16 residues. J gave up 7 bases and V 2 bases, and 10 bases lay outside the gene matches. Germline-derived CDR1 and CDR2 are MNHEY and SVGEGT. The CDR3: CASSYPRGQGAREQYF. For the CDR3, the DNA is TGTGCCAGCAGTTACCCCCGCGGACAGGGGGCTCGGGAGCAGTACTTC.